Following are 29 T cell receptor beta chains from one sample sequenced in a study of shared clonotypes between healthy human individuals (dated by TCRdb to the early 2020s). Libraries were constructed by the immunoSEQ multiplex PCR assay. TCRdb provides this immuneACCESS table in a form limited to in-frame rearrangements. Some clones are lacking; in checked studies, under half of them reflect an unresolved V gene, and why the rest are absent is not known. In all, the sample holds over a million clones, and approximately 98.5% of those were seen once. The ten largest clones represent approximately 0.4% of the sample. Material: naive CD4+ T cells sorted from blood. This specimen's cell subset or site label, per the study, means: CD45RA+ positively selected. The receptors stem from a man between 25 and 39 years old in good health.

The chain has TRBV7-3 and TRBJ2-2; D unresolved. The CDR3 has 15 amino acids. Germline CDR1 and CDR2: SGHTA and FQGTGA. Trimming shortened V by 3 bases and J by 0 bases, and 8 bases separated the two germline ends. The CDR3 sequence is CASSLVGTNTGELFF. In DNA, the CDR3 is TGTGCCAGCAGCTTGGTCGGAACGAACACCGGGGAGCTGTTTTTT.

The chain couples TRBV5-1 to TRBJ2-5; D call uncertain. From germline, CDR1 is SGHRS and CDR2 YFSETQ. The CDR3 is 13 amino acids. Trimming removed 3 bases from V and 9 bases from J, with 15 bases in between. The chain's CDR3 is CASSSDLYEAQYF. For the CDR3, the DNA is TGCGCCAGCAGCTCAGACCTGTACGAGGCCCAGTACTTC.

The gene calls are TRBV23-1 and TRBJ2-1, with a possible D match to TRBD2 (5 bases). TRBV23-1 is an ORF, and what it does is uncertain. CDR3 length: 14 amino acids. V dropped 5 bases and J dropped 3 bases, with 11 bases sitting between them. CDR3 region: CASSRSGDYNEQFF. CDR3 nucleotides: TGCGCCAGCAGTAGATCCGGGGACTACAATGAGCAGTTCTTC.

Here the CDR3 reads CASRDGISYNEQFF. CDR3 DNA sequence: TGCGCCAGCAGGGACGGGATCTCCTACAATGAGCAGTTCTTC. V usage is TRBV10-2 and J usage is TRBJ2-1, with a weak D call TRBD2 (5 bases). The germline V gene encodes CDR1 WSHSY and CDR2 SAAADI. V lost 6 bases to trimming and J lost 0 bases, with 9 bases between them. The length of the CDR3 is 14 residues.

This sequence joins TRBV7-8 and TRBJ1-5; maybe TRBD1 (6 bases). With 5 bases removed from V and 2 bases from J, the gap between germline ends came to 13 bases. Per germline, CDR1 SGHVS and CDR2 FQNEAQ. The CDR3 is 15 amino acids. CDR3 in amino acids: CASSERGRGNQPQHF. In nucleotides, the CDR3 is TGTGCCAGCAGCGAGCGGGGGCGAGGCAATCAGCCCCAGCATTTT.

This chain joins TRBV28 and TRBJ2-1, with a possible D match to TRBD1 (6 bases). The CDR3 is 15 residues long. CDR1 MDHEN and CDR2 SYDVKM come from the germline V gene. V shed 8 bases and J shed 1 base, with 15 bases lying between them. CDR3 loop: CASQQGLGSYNEQFF. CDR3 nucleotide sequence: TGTGCCAGCCAACAGGGCCTAGGGTCCTACAATGAGCAGTTCTTC.

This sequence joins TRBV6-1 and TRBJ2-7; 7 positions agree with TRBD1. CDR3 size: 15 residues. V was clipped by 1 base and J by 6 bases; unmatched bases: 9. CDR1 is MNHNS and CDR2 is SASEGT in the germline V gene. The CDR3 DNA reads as TGTGCCAGCAGTGAAGGAAGGGGGCCCCTTGGCGAGCAGTACTTC. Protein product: CASSEGRGPLGEQYF.

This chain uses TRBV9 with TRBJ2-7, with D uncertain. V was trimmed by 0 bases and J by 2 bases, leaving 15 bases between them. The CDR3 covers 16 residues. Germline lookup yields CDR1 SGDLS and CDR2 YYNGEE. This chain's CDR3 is CASSVAPRSPAYEQYF. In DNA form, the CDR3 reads TGTGCCAGCAGCGTAGCTCCCCGAAGCCCTGCCTACGAGCAGTACTTC.

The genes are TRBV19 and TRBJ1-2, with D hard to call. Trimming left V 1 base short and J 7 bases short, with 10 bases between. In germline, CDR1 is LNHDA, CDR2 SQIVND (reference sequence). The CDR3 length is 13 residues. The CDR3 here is CASSIGPERGYTF. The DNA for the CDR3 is TGTGCCAGTAGTATAGGGCCAGAGCGTGGCTACACCTTC. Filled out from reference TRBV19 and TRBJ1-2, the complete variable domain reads DGGITQSPKYLFRKEGQNVTLSCEQNLNHDAMYWYRQDPGQGLRLIYYSQIVNDFQKGDIAEGYSVSREKKESFPLTVTSAQKNPTAFYLCASSIGPERGYTFGSGTRLTVV.

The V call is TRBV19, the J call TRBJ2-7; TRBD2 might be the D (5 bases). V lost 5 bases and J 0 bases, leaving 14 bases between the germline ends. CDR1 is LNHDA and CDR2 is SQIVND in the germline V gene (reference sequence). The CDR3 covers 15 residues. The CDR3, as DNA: TGTGCCAGTAGTGCCGAGGGATTTAGCTCCTACGAGCAGTACTTC. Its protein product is CASSAEGFSSYEQYF.

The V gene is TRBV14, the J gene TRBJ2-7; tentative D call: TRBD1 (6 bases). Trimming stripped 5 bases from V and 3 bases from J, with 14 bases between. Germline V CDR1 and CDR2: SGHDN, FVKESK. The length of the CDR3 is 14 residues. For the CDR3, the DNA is TGTGCCAGCAGCGGGGGAACAGGGATCTACGAGCAGTACTTC. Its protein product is CASSGGTGIYEQYF.

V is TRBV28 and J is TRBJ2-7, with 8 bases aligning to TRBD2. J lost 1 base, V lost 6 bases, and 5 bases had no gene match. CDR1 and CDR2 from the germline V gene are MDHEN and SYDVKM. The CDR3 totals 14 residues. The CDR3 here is CASRTPGGSYEQYF. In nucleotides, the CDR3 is TGTGCCAGCAGGACCCCGGGGGGGTCCTACGAGCAGTACTTC.

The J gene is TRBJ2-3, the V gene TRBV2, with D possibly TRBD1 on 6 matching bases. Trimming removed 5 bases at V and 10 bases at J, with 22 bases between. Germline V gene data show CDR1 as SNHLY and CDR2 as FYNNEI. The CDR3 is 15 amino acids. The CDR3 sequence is CASSLQTTDSFAQYF. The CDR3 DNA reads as TGTGCCAGCAGTCTTCAAACCACGGACAGCTTTGCGCAGTATTTT.

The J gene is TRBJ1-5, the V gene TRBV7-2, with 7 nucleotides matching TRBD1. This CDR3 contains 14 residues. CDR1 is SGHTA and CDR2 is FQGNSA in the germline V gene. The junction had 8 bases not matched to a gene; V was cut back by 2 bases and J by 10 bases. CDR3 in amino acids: CASSLRDRASPQHF. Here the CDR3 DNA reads TGTGCCAGCAGCTTACGGGACAGAGCCTCACCCCAGCATTTT.

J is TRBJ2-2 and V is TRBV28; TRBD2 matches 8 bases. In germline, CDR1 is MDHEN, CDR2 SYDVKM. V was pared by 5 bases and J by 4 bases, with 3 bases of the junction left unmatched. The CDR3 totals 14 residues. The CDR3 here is CASSGSGATGELFF. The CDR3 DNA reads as TGTGCCAGCAGTGGTAGCGGGGCCACCGGGGAGCTGTTTTTT.

Here the CDR3 reads CASSLRVLSPDTQYF. DNA of the CDR3: TGTGCCAGCAGCTTGAGGGTTTTATCGCCAGATACGCAGTATTTT. The chain recombines TRBV5-5 with TRBJ2-3; D remains unclear. The CDR3 extends over 15 amino acids. Trimming pared 1 base from V and 4 bases from J, leaving 13 bases between. Per the germline V gene, CDR1 is SGHKS and CDR2 is YYEKEE (reference sequence).

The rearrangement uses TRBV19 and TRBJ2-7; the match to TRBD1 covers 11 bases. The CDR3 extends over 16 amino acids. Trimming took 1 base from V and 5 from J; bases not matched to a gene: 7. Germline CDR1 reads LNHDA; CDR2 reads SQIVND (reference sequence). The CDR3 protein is CASSIGKDRGLNEQYF. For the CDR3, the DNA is TGTGCCAGTAGTATAGGAAAGGACAGGGGGCTCAACGAGCAGTACTTC.

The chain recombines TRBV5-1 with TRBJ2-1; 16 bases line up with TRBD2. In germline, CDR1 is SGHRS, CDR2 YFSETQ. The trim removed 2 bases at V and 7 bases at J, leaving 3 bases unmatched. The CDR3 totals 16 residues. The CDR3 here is CASSLGTSGRGNEQFF. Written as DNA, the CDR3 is TGCGCCAGCAGCTTAGGGACTAGCGGGAGGGGGAATGAGCAGTTCTTC.

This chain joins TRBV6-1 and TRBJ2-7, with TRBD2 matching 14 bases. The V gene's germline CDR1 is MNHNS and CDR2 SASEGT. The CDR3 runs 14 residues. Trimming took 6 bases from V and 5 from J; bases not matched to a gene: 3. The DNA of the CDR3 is TGTGCCAGCAGGAGACTAGCGGGAGGGAACGAGCAGTACTTC. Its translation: CASRRLAGGNEQYF.

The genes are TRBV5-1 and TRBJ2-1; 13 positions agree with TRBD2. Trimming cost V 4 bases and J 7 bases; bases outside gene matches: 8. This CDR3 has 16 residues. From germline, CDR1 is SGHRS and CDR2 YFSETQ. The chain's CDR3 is CASSPRTSGRENEQFF. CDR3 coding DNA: TGCGCCAGCAGCCCCCGGACTAGCGGGAGAGAGAATGAGCAGTTCTTC. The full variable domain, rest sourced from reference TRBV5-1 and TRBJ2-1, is KAGVTQTPRYLIKTRGQQVTLSCSPISGHRSVSWYQQTPGQGLQFLFEYFSETQRNKGNFPGRFSGRQFSNSRSEMNVSTLELGDSALYLCASSPRTSGRENEQFFGPGTRLTVL.

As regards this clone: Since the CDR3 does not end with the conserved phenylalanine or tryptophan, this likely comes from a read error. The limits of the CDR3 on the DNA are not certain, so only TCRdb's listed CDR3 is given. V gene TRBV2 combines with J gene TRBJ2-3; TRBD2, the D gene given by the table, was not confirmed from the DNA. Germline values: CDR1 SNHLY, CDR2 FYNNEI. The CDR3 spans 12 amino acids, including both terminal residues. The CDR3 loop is CASTDTGTSGIP.

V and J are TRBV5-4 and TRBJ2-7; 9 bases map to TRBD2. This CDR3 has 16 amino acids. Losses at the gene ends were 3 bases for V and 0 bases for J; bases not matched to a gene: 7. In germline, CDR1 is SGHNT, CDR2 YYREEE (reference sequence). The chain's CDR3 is CASSYGGRAPSYEQYF. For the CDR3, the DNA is TGTGCCAGCAGCTACGGCGGGAGGGCCCCCTCCTACGAGCAGTACTTC.

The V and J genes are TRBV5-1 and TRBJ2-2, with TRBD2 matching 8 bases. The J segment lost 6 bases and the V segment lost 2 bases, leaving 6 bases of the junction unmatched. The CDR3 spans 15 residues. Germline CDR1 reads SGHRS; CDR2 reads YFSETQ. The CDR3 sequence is CASSFGAGESGELFF. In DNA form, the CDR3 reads TGCGCCAGCAGCTTTGGAGCGGGAGAATCCGGGGAGCTGTTTTTT.

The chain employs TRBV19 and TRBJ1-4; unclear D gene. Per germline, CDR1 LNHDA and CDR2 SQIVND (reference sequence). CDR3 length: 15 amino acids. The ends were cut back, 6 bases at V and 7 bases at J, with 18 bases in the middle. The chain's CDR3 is CASSPVMRPLEKLFF. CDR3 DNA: TGTGCCAGTAGCCCGGTTATGAGACCCCTTGAAAAACTGTTTTTT.

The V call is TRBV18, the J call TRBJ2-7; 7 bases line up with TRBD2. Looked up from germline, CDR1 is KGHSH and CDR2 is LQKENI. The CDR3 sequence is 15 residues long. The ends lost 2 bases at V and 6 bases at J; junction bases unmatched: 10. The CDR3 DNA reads TGTGCCAGCTCACCAACGGTAGCGGGTGGGCGCGAGCAGTACTTC. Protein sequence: CASSPTVAGGREQYF.

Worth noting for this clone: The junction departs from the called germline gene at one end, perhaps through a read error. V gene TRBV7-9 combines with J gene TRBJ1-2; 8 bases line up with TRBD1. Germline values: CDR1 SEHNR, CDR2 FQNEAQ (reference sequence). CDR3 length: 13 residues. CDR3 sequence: CASRTVPQGATSF. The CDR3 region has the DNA TGTGCCAGCAGGACTGTTCCCCAGGGGGCCACTTCCTTC.

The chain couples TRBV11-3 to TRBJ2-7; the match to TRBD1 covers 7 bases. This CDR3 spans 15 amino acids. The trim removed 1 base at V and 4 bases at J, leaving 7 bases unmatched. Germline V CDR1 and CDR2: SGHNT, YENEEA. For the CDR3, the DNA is TGTGCCAGCAGCTTAGCCCCCGGGACAGAGTACGAGCAGTACTTC. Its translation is CASSLAPGTEYEQYF. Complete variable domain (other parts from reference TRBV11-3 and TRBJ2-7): EAGVVQSPRYKIIEKKQPVAFWCNPISGHNTLYWYLQNLGQGPELLIRYENEEAVDDSQLPKDRFSAERLKGVDSTLKIQPAELGDSAVYLCASSLAPGTEYEQYFGPGTRLTVT.

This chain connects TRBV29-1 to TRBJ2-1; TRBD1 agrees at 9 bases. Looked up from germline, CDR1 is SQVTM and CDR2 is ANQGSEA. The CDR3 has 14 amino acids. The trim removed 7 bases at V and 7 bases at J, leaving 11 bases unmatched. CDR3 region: CSGLPGTGRNEQFF. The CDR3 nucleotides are TGCAGCGGCTTACCCGGGACAGGGAGAAATGAGCAGTTCTTC.

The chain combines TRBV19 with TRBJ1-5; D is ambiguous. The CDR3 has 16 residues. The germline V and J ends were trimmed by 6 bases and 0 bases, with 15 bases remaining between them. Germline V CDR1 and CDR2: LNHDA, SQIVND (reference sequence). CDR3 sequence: CASSQGSPFSNQPQHF. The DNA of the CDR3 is TGTGCCAGTAGCCAAGGATCCCCCTTTAGCAATCAGCCCCAGCATTTT.